This T cell receptor beta chain stems from a study of cytomegalovirus exposure and HLA in healthy donors. Whole-study findings and limits: Within a later analysis, the majority of CMV-associated TCR beta chains appeared HLA-restricted. 87-base-pair reads could not separate some V segments, including TRBV6-2 and TRBV6-3. Prior analysis indicated that the majority of TCR beta V segments exhibited productivity approximately 87% or approximately 30% of the time.

60 Vbeta and 13 Jbeta primers were used in PCR. The data were produced by immunoSEQ multiplex PCR, yet TCRdb's version contains in-frame clones alone and is incomplete. Found here are 70,000 to 75,000 clones; the top ten clones hold 3% to 4%. V lost 3 bases, J lost 5 bases, and 4 bases stayed unmatched. CDR1 is KGHSH, CDR2 LQKENI, per germline. The length of the CDR3 is 15 residues. About this clone: What it recognizes is unknown.

Sequencing was performed on PBMCs. The receptor comes from a female donor in good health and CMV-seropositive. The V and J genes are TRBV18 and TRBJ1-6, with 7 bases matching TRBD1. CDR3 amino acids: CASSPFTGDNSPLHF. CDR3 nucleotides: TGTGCCAGCTCACCGTTCACAGGGGATAATTCACCCCTCCACTTT. Filled out from reference TRBV18 and TRBJ1-6, the complete variable domain reads NAGVMQNPRHLVRRRGQEARLRCSPMKGHSHVYWYRQLPEEGLKFMVYLQKENIIDESGMPKERFSAEFPKEGPSILRIQQVVRGDSAAYFCASSPFTGDNSPLHFGNGTRLTVT.